This TCR beta chain was retrieved from a study of blood T cells in healthy people across ages. Study-wide results and caveats: Older age coincided with a roughly linear decline in TCR beta diversity per million T cells. Investigators viewed diversity estimates from one million T cells as underestimates, the study reported.

Turning to this clonotype: Its specificity is not known.

Alongside a J-beta primer mix, a sample-barcoded 5' primer served in a second PCR lasting roughly 6 to 12 cycles. All samples gave at least 3 million CDR3-containing paired-end reads. TCRdb recomputed calls from the 5' RACE reads with MiXCR, one row per CDR3 protein. The profile shows hundreds of thousands of distinct CDR3 sequences, around 27% of them singletons. CDR1 and CDR2 (germline): SGHAT, FQNNGV. CDR3 length: 11 residues. This sample was also put to use in a study of T cells of mothers and their children. That investigation notes: The study sampled three healthy Caucasian mothers and their six children.

This receptor was obtained from a boy aged 2 to 9 in good health. What was sequenced was blood. The rearrangement joins TRBV11-2 to TRBJ2-5; D remains ambiguous. With the DNA end fitting TRBJ2-1 better, the J assignment may be wrong. CDR3 amino acids: CASSLMERQFF. The CDR3 nucleotides are TGTGCCAGCAGCTTAATGGAGCGCCAGTTCTTC.